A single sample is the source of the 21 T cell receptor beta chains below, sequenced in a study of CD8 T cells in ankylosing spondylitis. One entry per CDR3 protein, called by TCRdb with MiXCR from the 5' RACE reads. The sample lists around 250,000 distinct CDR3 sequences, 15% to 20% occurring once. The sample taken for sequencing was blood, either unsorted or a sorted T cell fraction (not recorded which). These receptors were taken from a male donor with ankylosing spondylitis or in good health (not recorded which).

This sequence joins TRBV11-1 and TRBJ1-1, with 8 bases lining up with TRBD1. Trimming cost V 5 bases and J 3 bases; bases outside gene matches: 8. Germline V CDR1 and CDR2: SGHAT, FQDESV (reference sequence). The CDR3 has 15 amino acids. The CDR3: CASSQNYRGDTEAFF. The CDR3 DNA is TGTGCCAGCAGCCAAAACTACAGGGGGGACACTGAAGCTTTCTTT.

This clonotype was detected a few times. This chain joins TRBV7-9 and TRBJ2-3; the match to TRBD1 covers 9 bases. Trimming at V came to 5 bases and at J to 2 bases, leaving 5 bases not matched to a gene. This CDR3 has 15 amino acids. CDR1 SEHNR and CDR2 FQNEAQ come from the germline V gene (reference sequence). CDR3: CASSLGQGVTDTQYF. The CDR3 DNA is TGTGCCAGCAGCCTGGGACAGGGAGTCACAGATACGCAGTATTTT.

CDR3 bases: TGTGCCAGCAGCTTAGATTCCCATATCACAGGGGTTTATCAGCCCCAGCATTTT. Residues: CASSLDSHITGVYQPQHF. V gene TRBV7-6 combines with J gene TRBJ1-5; 7 positions agree with TRBD1. V lost 1 base and J lost 5; bases outside the gene matches: 14. CDR3 length: 18 residues. Germline V lookup: CDR1 SGHVS, CDR2 FNYEAQ.

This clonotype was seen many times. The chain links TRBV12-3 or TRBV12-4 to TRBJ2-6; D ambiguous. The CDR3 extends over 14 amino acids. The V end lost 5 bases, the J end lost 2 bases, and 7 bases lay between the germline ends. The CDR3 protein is CASSPLTGANVLTF. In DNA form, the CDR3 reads TGTGCCAGCAGTCCCCTAACTGGGGCCAACGTCCTGACTTTC.

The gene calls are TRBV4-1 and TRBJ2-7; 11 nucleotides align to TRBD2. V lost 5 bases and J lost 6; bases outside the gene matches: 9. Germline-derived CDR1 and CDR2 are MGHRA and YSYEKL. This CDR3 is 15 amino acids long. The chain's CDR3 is CASSSELAGVIEQYF. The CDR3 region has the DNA TGCGCCAGCAGCAGCGAACTAGCGGGAGTGATCGAGCAGTACTTC.

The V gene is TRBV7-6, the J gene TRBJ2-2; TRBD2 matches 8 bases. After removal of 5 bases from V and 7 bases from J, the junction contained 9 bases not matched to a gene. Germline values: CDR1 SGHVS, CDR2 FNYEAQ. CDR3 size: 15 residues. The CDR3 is CASSLPSGSGGELFF. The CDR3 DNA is TGTGCCAGCAGCCTCCCCAGCGGGAGCGGCGGGGAGCTGTTTTTT.

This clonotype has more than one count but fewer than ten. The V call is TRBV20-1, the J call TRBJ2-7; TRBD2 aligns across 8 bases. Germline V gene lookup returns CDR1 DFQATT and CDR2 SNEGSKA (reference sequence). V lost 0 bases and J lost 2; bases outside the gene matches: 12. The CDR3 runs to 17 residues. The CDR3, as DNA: TGCAGTGCTAGAGAGGCTAGCGGGTGGAGGAATCCCTACGAGCAGTACTTC. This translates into CSAREASGWRNPYEQYF.

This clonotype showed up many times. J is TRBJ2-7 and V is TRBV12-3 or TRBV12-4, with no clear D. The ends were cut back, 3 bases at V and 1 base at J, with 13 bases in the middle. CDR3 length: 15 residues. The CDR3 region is CASSFMLNPSYEQYF. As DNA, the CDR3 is TGTGCCAGCAGTTTCATGCTGAATCCATCCTACGAGCAGTACTTC.

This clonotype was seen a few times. The CDR3 loop reads CASSALTRGGHDEQFF. In nucleotides, the CDR3 is TGTGCCAGTAGTGCCCTTACCAGGGGGGGCCACGATGAGCAGTTCTTC. The V call is TRBV19, the J call TRBJ2-1, with D perhaps TRBD1 or TRBD2 (7 bases each). Germline V gene data show CDR1 as LNHDA and CDR2 as SQIVND (reference sequence). This CDR3 has 16 residues. Deletions cut 5 bases from V and 8 bases from J, with 22 bases between.

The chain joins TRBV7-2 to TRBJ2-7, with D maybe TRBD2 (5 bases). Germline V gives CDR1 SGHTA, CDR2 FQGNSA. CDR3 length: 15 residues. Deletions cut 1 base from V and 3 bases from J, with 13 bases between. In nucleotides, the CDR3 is TGTGCCAGCAGCTTAGATTGGAGGCATATCTACGAGCAGTACTTC. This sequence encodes CASSLDWRHIYEQYF.

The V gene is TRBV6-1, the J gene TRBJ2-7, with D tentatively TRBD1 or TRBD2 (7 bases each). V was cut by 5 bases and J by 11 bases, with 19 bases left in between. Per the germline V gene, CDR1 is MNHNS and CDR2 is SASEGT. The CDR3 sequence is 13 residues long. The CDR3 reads CASSPGGTAREYF. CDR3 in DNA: TGTGCCAGCAGTCCCGGGGGGACAGCGCGAGAGTACTTC.

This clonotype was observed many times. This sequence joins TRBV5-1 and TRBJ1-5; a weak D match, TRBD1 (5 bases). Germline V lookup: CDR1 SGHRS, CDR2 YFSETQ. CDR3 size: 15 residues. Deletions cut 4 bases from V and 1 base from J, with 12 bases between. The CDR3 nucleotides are TGCGCCAGCAGCCCGGATCAGGGAAGCAATCAGCCCCAGCATTTT. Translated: CASSPDQGSNQPQHF. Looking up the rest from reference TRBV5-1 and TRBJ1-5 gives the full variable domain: KAGVTQTPRYLIKTRGQQVTLSCSPISGHRSVSWYQQTPGQGLQFLFEYFSETQRNKGNFPGRFSGRQFSNSRSEMNVSTLELGDSALYLCASSPDQGSNQPQHFGDGTRLSIL.

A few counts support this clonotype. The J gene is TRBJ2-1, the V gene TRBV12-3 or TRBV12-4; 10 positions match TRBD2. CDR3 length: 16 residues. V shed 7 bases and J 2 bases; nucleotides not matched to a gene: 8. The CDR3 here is CASTLIAGGAYNEQFF. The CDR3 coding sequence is TGTGCCAGCACCCTCATAGCGGGAGGTGCCTACAATGAGCAGTTCTTC.

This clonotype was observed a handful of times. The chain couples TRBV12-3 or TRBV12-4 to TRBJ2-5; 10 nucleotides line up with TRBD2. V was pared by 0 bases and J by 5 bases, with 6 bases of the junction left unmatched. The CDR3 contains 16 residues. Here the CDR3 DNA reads TGTGCCAGCAGTTTAGCGGGACTAGCGTCCCGGGAGACCCAGTACTTC. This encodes CASSLAGLASRETQYF.

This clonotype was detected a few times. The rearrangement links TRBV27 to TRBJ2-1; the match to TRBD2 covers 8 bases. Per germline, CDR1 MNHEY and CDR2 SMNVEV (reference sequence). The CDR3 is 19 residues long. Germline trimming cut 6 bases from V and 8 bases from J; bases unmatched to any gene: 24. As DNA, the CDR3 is TGTGCCAGCAGGGGGGAAGGCATTAGCGGGAACCCAGAGTGGGATGAGCAGTTCTTC. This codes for CASRGEGISGNPEWDEQFF.

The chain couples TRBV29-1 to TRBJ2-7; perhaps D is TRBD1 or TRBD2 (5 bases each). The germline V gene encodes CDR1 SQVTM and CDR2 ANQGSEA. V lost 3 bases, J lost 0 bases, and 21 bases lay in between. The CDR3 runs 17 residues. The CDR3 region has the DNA TGCAGCGTTGAGGGGGTCCGGGACCGTTCTAGCTCCTACGAGCAGTACTTC. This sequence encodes CSVEGVRDRSSSYEQYF.

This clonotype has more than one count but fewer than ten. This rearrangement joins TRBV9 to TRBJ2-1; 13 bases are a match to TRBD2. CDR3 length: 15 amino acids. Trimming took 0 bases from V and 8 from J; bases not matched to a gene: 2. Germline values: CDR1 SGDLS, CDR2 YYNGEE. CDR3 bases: TGTGCCAGCAGCGTAGTTGGACTAGCGGGAGATGAGCAGTTCTTC. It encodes CASSVVGLAGDEQFF. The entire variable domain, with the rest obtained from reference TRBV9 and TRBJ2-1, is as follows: DSGVTQTPKHLITATGQRVTLRCSPRSGDLSVYWYQQSLDQGLQFLIQYYNGEERAKGNILERFSAQQFPDLHSELNLSSLELGDSALYFCASSVVGLAGDEQFFGPGTRLTVL.

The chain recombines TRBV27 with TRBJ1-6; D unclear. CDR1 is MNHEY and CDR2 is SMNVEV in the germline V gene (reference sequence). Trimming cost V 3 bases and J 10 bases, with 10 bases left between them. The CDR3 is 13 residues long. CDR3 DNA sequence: TGTGCCAGCAGTTTTGGGGTTGGCTCACCCCTCCACTTT. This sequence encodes CASSFGVGSPLHF.

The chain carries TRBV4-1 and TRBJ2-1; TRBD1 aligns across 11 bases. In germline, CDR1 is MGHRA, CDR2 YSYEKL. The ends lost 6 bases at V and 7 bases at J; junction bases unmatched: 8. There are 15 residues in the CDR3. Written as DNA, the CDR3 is TGCGCCAGCAGTCCCGGACAGGGGGCGAGGAATGAGCAGTTCTTC. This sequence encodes CASSPGQGARNEQFF.

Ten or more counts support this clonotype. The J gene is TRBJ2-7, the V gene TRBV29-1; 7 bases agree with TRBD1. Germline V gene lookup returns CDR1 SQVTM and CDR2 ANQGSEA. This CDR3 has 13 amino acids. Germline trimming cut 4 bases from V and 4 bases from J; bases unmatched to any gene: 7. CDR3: CSVVWGQQYEQYF. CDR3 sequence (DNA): TGCAGCGTTGTGTGGGGACAGCAATACGAGCAGTACTTC.

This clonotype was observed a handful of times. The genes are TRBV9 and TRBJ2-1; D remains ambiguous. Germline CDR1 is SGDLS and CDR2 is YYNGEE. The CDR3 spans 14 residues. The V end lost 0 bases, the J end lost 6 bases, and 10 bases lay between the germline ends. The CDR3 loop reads CASSVGVLPNEQFF. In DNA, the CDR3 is TGTGCCAGCAGCGTAGGGGTCCTTCCCAATGAGCAGTTCTTC.